The 19 T cell receptor beta chains below come from one sample, sequenced in a study of T cell responses to AZD1222 COVID-19 vaccine. Generated by immunoSEQ multiplex PCR, the TCRdb table keeps only in-frame clones and is missing some. The sample contains 84,000 or so clones, 88% of which appear only once. The sequenced sample was peripheral blood, obtained on day 0 of AZD1222 vaccination. The receptors derive from an adult in good health.

The genes are TRBV5-1 and TRBJ2-5; D is ambiguous. The CDR3 runs to 14 residues. The germline V gene has CDR1 SGHRS and CDR2 YFSETQ. Trimming removed 3 bases at V and 2 bases at J, with 11 bases between. CDR3 loop: CASSSPNRQETQYF. The CDR3 DNA follows: TGCGCCAGCAGCTCCCCGAATAGACAAGAGACCCAGTACTTC.

The chain recombines TRBV2 with TRBJ2-7; D not resolved. This CDR3 contains 13 residues. The germline gives CDR1 SNHLY, CDR2 FYNNEI. V lost 1 base to trimming and J lost 6 bases, with 10 bases between them. CDR3 coding DNA: TGTGCCAGCAGTGAAGAGACTCCTCCCGAGCAGTACTTC. Its protein is CASSEETPPEQYF.

The V call is TRBV3-1 (or the pseudogene TRBV3-2), the J call TRBJ2-2; maybe TRBD2 (5 bases). The CDR3 extends over 13 amino acids. V was clipped by 10 bases and J by 8 bases, with 17 bases between them. Looked up from germline, CDR1 is LGHDT and CDR2 is YNNKEL (reference sequence). The CDR3 DNA sequence: TGTGCCACCTCCCGGGGTGGGTCTGGGGAGCTGTTTTTT. It specifies CATSRGGSGELFF.

The chain is built from TRBV12-5 and TRBJ1-1; D gene uncertain. The CDR3 runs 14 residues. Germline V lookup: CDR1 LGHNT, CDR2 FRNRAP. V lost 3 bases and J 1 base, leaving 9 bases between the germline ends. The CDR3 sequence is CASGLLGPNTEAFF. Here the CDR3 DNA reads TGTGCTAGTGGTTTATTAGGACCGAACACTGAAGCTTTCTTT.

The V call is TRBV29-1, the J call TRBJ1-5; 7 nucleotides agree with TRBD1. Germline trimming cut 7 bases from V and 2 bases from J; bases unmatched to any gene: 8. The germline V gene encodes CDR1 SQVTM and CDR2 ANQGSEA. The CDR3 is made up of 14 amino acids. CDR3 loop: CSATGEGGNQPQHF. CDR3 sequence (DNA): TGCAGCGCCACAGGGGAGGGCGGCAATCAGCCCCAGCATTTT.

The chain employs TRBV20-1 and TRBJ1-1; D is unresolved. In germline, CDR1 is DFQATT, CDR2 SNEGSKA (reference sequence). With 7 bases removed from V and 4 bases from J, the gap between germline ends came to 10 bases. CDR3 size: 11 residues. CDR3 nucleotide sequence: TGCAGTGGGGCAGAGCCCACTGAAGCTTTCTTT. Its protein is CSGAEPTEAFF.

The chain carries TRBV7-2 and TRBJ2-7; TRBD2 is a possible D gene (5 bases). V was clipped by 5 bases and J by 5 bases, with 19 bases between them. The CDR3 is 15 residues long. Germline CDR1 is SGHTA and CDR2 is FQGNSA. CDR3 sequence (DNA): TGTGCCAGCAGCGCTTTTCGGACTCAAACCCACGAGCAGTACTTC. Its translation: CASSAFRTQTHEQYF.

V is TRBV15 and J is TRBJ1-5, with 7 positions matching TRBD1. Germline loops: CDR1 LNHNV, CDR2 YYDKDF (reference sequence). V was clipped by 3 bases and J by 7 bases; unmatched bases: 12. The CDR3 is made up of 16 amino acids. The CDR3 sequence: CATSSGSQGVEQPQHF. CDR3 coding DNA: TGTGCCACCAGCAGTGGGAGCCAGGGGGTTGAGCAGCCCCAGCATTTT.

This clone is a singleton in its sample. J is TRBJ2-3 and V is TRBV11-2, with D possibly TRBD2 on 6 matching bases. Trimming pared 4 bases from V and 4 bases from J, leaving 6 bases between. The CDR3 totals 12 residues. Germline V gene sequence: CDR1 SGHAT, CDR2 FQNNGV. CDR3 loop: CASSWRADTQYF. DNA for the CDR3: TGTGCCAGCAGCTGGAGGGCAGATACGCAGTATTTT.

The chain carries TRBV20-1 and TRBJ1-2; 9 bases map to TRBD1. The V gene's germline CDR1 is DFQATT and CDR2 SNEGSKA (reference sequence). Trimming removed 3 bases from V and 8 bases from J; junction bases left unmatched: 7. The length of the CDR3 is 13 residues. This CDR3 reads CSASLGTGSGYTF. In nucleotides, the CDR3 is TGCAGTGCTAGTCTCGGGACAGGGAGCGGCTACACCTTC.

The chain combines TRBV28 with TRBJ2-3, with 11 bases matching TRBD2. Germline CDR1 MDHEN, CDR2 SYDVKM. The length of the CDR3 is 17 residues. The junction had 12 bases not matched to a gene; V was cut back by 5 bases and J by 5 bases. CDR3 bases: TGTGCCAGCAGTCCTACCATAGCGGGAGGGCCCGGAGATACGCAGTATTTT. This gives the protein CASSPTIAGGPGDTQYF.

The chain uses TRBV9 and TRBJ1-4, with D possibly matching TRBD1 (6 bases). The CDR3 spans 15 residues. From germline, CDR1 is SGDLS and CDR2 YYNGEE. V lost 5 bases to trimming and J lost 4 bases, with 15 bases between them. The CDR3 loop is CASSLHQGFNEKLFF. CDR3 nucleotide sequence: TGTGCCAGCAGTCTTCATCAGGGGTTTAATGAAAAACTGTTTTTT.

The chain couples TRBV11-1 to TRBJ1-1; 7 nucleotides line up with TRBD1. Germline trimming cut 3 bases from V and 1 base from J; bases unmatched to any gene: 5. The CDR3 has 15 amino acids. Germline V gene sequence: CDR1 SGHAT, CDR2 FQDESV (reference sequence). DNA of the CDR3: TGTGCCAGCAGCTTGCAACAGGGGACGAACACTGAAGCTTTCTTT. It yields the protein CASSLQQGTNTEAFF.

The gene calls are TRBV18 and TRBJ2-7, with a tentative D call TRBD1 (6 bases). The CDR3 runs to 12 residues. Trimming shortened V by 6 bases and J by 4 bases, and 10 bases separated the two germline ends. The V gene's germline CDR1 is KGHSH and CDR2 LQKENI. DNA for the CDR3: TGTGCCAGCTCGCGACAGGCTTACGAGCAGTACTTC. This translates into CASSRQAYEQYF.

The CDR3 DNA is TGTGCCAGCAGAATCACGGTGAACACTGAAGCTTTCTTT. Amino acids: CASRITVNTEAFF. The chain combines TRBV6-5 with TRBJ1-1; D is ambiguous. The germline CDR1 and CDR2 sequences are MNHEY and SVGAGI. The V and J ends lost 6 bases and 0 bases respectively, with 8 bases between them. The CDR3 is made up of 13 amino acids.

The chain employs TRBV27 and TRBJ1-6, with D unclear. Trimming left V 5 bases short and J 8 bases short, with 13 bases between. The CDR3 loop spans 14 amino acids. Germline CDR1 and CDR2: MNHEY and SMNVEV (reference sequence). In DNA, the CDR3 is TGTGCCAGCAGTCCCACTGGGCTTCATTCACCCCTCCACTTT. This translates into CASSPTGLHSPLHF.

V gene TRBV6-5 combines with J gene TRBJ2-7; the D is unclear. This CDR3 contains 13 residues. V shed 6 bases and J shed 0 bases, with 9 bases lying between them. Germline CDR1 is MNHEY and CDR2 is SVGAGI. The CDR3 DNA follows: TGTGCCAGCAGGTCCGAAGGCTCCTACGAGCAGTACTTC. Its protein is CASRSEGSYEQYF.

The V call is TRBV11-2, the J call TRBJ1-3, with D tentatively TRBD1 (5 bases). Trimming took 5 bases from V and 3 from J, leaving 20 bases between them. Germline assignment: CDR1 SGHAT and CDR2 FQNNGV. CDR3 size: 17 residues. CDR3 sequence (DNA): TGTGCCAGCAGCCCCATCAAGAGACAGTCACTTGGAAACACCATATATTTT. Its protein is CASSPIKRQSLGNTIYF.

This clone has more than one count but fewer than ten. The J gene is TRBJ1-2, the V gene TRBV9; 7 bases are shared with TRBD1. V lost 0 bases, J lost 0 bases, and 8 bases stayed unmatched. Germline assignment: CDR1 SGDLS and CDR2 YYNGEE. This CDR3 has 17 amino acids. As DNA, the CDR3 is TGTGCCAGCAGCGTAGTGGCAGGGGGGACCTCTAACTATGGCTACACCTTC. It specifies CASSVVAGGTSNYGYTF.